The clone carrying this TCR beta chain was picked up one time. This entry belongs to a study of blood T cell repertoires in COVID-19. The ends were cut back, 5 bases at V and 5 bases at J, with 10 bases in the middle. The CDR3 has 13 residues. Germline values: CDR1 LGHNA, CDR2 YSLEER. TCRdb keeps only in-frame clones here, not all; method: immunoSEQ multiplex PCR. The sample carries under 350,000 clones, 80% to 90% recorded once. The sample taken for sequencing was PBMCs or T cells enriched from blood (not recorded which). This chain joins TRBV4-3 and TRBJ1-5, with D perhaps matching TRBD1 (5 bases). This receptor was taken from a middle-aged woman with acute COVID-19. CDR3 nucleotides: TGCGCCAGCAGCATATCCAGGGATCAGCCCCAGCATTTT. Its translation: CASSISRDQPQHF.